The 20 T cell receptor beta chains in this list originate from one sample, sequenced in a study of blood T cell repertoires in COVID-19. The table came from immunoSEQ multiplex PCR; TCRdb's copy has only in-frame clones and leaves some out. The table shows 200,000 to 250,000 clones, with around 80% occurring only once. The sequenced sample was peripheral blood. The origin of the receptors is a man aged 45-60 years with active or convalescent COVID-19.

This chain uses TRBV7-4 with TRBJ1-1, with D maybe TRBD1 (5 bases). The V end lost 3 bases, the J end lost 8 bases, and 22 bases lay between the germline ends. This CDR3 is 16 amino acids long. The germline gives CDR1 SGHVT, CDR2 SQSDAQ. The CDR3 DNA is TGTGCCAGCAGCTTCATTTTGGCGACTCTCTGGGGCGAAGCTTTCTTT. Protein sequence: CASSFILATLWGEAFF.

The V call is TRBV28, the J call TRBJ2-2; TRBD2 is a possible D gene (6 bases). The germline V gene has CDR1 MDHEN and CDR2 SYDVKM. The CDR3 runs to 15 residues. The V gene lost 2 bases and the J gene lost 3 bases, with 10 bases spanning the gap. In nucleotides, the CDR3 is TGTGCCAGCAGTTTACTGGCGGGATACACCGGGGAGCTGTTTTTT. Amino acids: CASSLLAGYTGELFF.

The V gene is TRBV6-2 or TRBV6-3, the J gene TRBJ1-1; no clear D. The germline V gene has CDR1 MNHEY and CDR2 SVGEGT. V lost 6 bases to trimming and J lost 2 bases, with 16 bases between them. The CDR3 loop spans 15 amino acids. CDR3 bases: TGTGCCAGCAGCCCTACTAGACTTATCAACACTGAAGCTTTCTTT. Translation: CASSPTRLINTEAFF.

The CDR3 DNA follows: TGTGCCAGCAGTTTCCCCCCCACAGGACAGGGTCGTTCGTCCTACAATGAGCAGTTCTTC. This codes for CASSFPPTGQGRSSYNEQFF. The chain recombines TRBV28 with TRBJ2-1, with TRBD1 matching over 8 bases. Germline lookup yields CDR1 MDHEN and CDR2 SYDVKM. The CDR3 runs to 20 residues. Losses at the gene ends were 3 bases for V and 1 base for J; bases not matched to a gene: 17.

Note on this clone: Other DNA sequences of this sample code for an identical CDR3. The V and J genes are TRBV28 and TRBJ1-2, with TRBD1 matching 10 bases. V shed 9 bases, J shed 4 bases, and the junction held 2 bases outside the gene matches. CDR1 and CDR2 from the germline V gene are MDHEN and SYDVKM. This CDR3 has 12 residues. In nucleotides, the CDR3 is TGTGCCAGTCGGACAGGGGGCTATGGCTACACCTTC. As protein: CASRTGGYGYTF.

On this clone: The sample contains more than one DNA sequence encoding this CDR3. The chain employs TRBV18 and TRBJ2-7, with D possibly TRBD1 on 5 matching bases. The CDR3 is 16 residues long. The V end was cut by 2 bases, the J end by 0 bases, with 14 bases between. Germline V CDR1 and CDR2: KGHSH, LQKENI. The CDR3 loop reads CASSPAGPTSSYEQYF. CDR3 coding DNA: TGTGCCAGCTCACCAGCAGGGCCTACGAGCTCCTACGAGCAGTACTTC.

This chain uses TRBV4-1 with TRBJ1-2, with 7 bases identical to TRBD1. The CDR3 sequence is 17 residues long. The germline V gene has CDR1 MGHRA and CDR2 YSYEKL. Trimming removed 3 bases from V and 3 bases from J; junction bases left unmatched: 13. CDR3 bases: TGCGCCAGCAGCCAGGCCCCAGACAGGGCGGATCACTATGGCTACACCTTC. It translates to CASSQAPDRADHYGYTF.

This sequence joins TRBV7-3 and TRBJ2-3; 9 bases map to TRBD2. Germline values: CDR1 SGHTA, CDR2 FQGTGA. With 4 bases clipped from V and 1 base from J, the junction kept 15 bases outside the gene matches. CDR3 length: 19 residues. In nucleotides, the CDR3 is TGTGCCAGCAGCTCCAAGGTATTGGCGGGAGGGTGGGGCACAGATACGCAGTATTTT. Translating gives CASSSKVLAGGWGTDTQYF. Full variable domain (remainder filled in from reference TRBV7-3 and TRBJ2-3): GAGVSQTPSNKVTEKGKYVELRCDPISGHTALYWYRQSLGQGPEFLIYFQGTGAADDSGLPNDRFFAVRPEGSVSTLKIQRTERGDSAVYLCASSSKVLAGGWGTDTQYFGPGTRLTVL.

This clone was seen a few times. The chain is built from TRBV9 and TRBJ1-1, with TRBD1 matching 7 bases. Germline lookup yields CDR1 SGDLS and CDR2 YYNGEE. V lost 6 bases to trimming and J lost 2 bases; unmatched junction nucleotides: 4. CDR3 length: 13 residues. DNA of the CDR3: TGTGCCAGCAAACAGGGGCTTAACACTGAAGCTTTCTTT. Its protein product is CASKQGLNTEAFF.

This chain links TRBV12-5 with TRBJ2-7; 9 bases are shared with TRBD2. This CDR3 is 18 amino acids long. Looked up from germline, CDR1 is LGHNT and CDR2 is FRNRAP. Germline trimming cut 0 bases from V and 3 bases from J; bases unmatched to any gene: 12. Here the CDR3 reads CASGLVRIAGEILYEQYF. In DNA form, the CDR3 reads TGTGCTAGTGGTTTGGTACGGATAGCGGGGGAGATTCTCTACGAGCAGTACTTC. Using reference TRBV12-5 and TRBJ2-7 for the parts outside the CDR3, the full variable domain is DARVTQTPRHKVTEMGQEVTMRCQPILGHNTVFWYRQTMMQGLELLAYFRNRAPLDDSGMPKDRFSAEMPDATLATLKIQPSEPRDSAVYFCASGLVRIAGEILYEQYFGPGTRLTVT.

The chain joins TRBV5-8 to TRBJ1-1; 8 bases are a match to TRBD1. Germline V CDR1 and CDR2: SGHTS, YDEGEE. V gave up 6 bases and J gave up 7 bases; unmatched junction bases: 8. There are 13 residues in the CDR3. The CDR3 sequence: CASNAGRGLEAFF. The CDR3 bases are TGTGCCAGCAATGCTGGCAGGGGGCTTGAAGCTTTCTTT.

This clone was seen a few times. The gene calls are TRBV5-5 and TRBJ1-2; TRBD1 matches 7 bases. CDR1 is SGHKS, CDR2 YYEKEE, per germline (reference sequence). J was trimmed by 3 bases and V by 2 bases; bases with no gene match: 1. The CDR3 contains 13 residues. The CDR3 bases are TGTGCCAGCAGCTTCGACAGGGACTATGGCTACACCTTC. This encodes CASSFDRDYGYTF.

CDR3 bases: TGTGCCAGCAGTTTACAGGGGGCGGAGACCCAGTACTTC. This gives the protein CASSLQGAETQYF. The chain combines TRBV28 with TRBJ2-5; TRBD1 agrees at 8 bases. CDR1 and CDR2 (germline): MDHEN, SYDVKM. Trimming removed 2 bases from V and 5 bases from J; junction bases left unmatched: 1. The CDR3 length is 13 residues.

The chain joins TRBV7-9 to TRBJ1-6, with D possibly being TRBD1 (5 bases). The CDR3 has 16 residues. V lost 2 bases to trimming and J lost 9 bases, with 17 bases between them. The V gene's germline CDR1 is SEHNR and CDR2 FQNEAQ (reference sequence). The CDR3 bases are TGTGCCAGCAGCTTAACGGTAGGAGGGGTTCTTTCACCCCTCCACTTT. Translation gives CASSLTVGGVLSPLHF.

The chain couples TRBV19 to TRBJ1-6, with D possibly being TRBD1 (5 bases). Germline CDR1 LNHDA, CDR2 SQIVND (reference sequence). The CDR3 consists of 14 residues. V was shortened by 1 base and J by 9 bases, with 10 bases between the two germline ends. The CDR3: CASSIGGASSPLHF. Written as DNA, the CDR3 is TGTGCCAGTAGTATAGGGGGCGCGAGTTCACCCCTCCACTTT.

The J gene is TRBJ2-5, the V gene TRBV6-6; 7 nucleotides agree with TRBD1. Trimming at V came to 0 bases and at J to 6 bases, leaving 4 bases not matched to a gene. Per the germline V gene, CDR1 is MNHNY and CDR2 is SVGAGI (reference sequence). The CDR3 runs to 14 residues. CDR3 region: CASSYSQGPKTQYF. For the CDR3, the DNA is TGTGCCAGCAGTTACTCACAGGGGCCCAAGACCCAGTACTTC.

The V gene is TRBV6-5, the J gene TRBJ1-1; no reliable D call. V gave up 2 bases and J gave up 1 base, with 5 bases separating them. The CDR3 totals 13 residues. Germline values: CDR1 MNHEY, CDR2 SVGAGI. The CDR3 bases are TGTGCCAGCAGTTACGGCCGGAACACTGAAGCTTTCTTT. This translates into CASSYGRNTEAFF.

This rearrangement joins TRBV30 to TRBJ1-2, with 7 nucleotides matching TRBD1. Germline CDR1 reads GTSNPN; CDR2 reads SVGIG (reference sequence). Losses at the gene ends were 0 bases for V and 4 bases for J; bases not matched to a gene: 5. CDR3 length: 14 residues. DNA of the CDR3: TGTGCCTGGAGTGTAATGAGGACAGGCTATGGCTACACCTTC. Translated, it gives CAWSVMRTGYGYTF.

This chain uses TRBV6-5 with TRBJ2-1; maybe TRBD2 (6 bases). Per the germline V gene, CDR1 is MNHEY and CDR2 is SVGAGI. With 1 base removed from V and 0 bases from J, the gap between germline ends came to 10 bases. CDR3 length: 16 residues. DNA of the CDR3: TGTGCCAGCAGTTACTTTACTAGCAGCTCCTACAATGAGCAGTTCTTC. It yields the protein CASSYFTSSSYNEQFF.

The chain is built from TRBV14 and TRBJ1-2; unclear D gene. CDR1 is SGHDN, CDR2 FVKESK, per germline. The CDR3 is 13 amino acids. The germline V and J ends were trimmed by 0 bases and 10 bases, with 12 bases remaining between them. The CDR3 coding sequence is TGTGCCAGCAGCCAAGATTGGGGAGCGGCCTACACCTTC. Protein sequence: CASSQDWGAAYTF.